The TCR beta chain described here comes from a study of T cell responses to AZD1222 COVID-19 vaccine. Study-level results: Clonal diversity was possibly underestimated, and white British individuals and females predominated among donors. Vaccination with two AZD1222 doses was followed by a rise in Spike-specific TCR breadth and depth.

Assay used: immunoSEQ multiplex PCR; TCRdb lists only in-frame clones, some missing. The sample yields about 150,000 clones, roughly 90% seen once. For this clone: Its specificity is unknown.

The input for sequencing was peripheral blood, taken 28 days after the second AZD1222 dose. The receptor was isolated from an adult who received the AZD1222 COVID-19 vaccine.

The CDR3 DNA reads TGTGCCAGCAGCCTCGGGACAGGGACCTCCTACGAGCAGTACTTC. Translated: CASSLGTGTSYEQYF. The rearrangement links TRBV28 to TRBJ2-7; 9 bases map to TRBD1. V was pared by 6 bases and J by 0 bases, with 6 bases of the junction left unmatched. CDR1 MDHEN and CDR2 SYDVKM come from the germline V gene. This CDR3 has 15 residues.